This TCR beta chain was sequenced in a study of CD8 T cells in ankylosing spondylitis. The study, taken as a whole, reports: In synovial fluid and blood from reactive arthritis, some motif variants were previously reported. Disease-associated clones were CD8+ and fairly uncommon in peripheral blood.

This clonotype has at least ten counts. As yet, its antigen is unknown. TCRdb reanalysed the 5' RACE reads using MiXCR and keeps one entry per CDR3 protein. The data show under 300,000 distinct CDR3 sequences, with roughly a tenth seen just once and 5.5% to 8% held by the top ten. Germline loops: CDR1 SQVTM, CDR2 ANQGSEA. Trimming at V came to 0 bases and at J to 0 bases, leaving 2 bases not matched to a gene. CDR3 length: 14 residues. Sequenced input: blood, either unsorted or a sorted T cell fraction (not recorded which). This sequence was found in a male donor with ankylosing spondylitis or in good health (not recorded which). This chain joins TRBV29-1 and TRBJ2-7; 7 bases match TRBD1. The CDR3 sequence is CSVEDRDSSYEQYF. The CDR3 DNA follows: TGCAGCGTTGAAGATCGGGACAGCTCCTACGAGCAGTACTTC.